This TCR beta chain was sequenced in a study of blood T cell repertoires in COVID-19. Germline V gene sequence: CDR1 SGHTA, CDR2 FQGTGA. The J segment lost 4 bases and the V segment lost 5 bases, leaving 9 bases of the junction unmatched. CDR3 length equals 15 residues. The count of this clone is one. Original handling: Estimation of nucleated cell counts relied on the amplification of reference gene primers. Generated by immunoSEQ multiplex PCR, the TCRdb table keeps only in-frame clones and is missing some. V, J and clone size reflect that table, while D and trimming were determined from the DNA. The sample contains roughly 61,000 clones, approximately 87% of which appear only once.

The sample taken for sequencing was peripheral blood. This sequence joins TRBV7-3 and TRBJ2-3, with 7 positions matching TRBD1. This TCR came from a man aged 35-49 years with active COVID-19. The CDR3: CASSPTGAVADTQYF. DNA of the CDR3: TGTGCCAGCAGCCCCACAGGGGCGGTGGCAGATACGCAGTATTTT.